Reported below is one T cell receptor (beta chain). Its target is not known. The CDR3 loop spans 14 amino acids. Germline lookup yields CDR1 GTSNPN and CDR2 SVGIG (reference sequence). J gave up 7 bases and V 3 bases, and 2 bases lay outside the gene matches. Researchers ran the PCR with 60 Vbeta and 13 Jbeta primers. The method was immunoSEQ multiplex PCR; TCRdb's version includes in-frame clones alone and lacks a portion of them. The table for this sample gives approximately 180,000 clones. The data were taken from a study of cytomegalovirus exposure and HLA in healthy donors. Study-level points and caveats: The records held CMV serostatus as the only immune exposure information. Rare TCR sequences dominated, though some public TCRs recurred in many donors.

This receptor was obtained from a man younger than 40 in good health and CMV-seronegative. The sequencing sample was made of PBMCs. This chain uses TRBV30 with TRBJ2-2; 13 nucleotides match TRBD2. CDR3: CAWRGLAGIGELFF. CDR3 DNA sequence: TGTGCCTGGAGGGGACTAGCGGGAATCGGGGAGCTGTTTTTT.